This is a list of T cell receptor beta chains from one sample in a study of T cell changes during pregnancy in multiple sclerosis. Measured with immunoSEQ multiplex PCR; TCRdb has only the in-frame clones, and not every one. Counted here are tens of thousands of clones, roughly nine tenths occurring once; the ten biggest clones make up 1% to 1.5%. The material sequenced was CD4+ T cells from peripheral blood mononuclear cells, taken after pregnancy. These receptors were collected from a female donor with multiple sclerosis, enrolled in a pregnancy study. Each CDR3 is given with its conserved first and last residue. D genes are given only for firm matches. Clone size appears in some rows only: once, few, many, or a class for an expanded clone.

D gene: TRBD2
J gene: TRBJ2-1
clone size: NA
V gene: TRBV28
CDR3 protein: CASSPSWGASGTYNEQFF
CDR3 DNA: TGTGCCAGCAGTCCCAGCTGGGGGGCTAGCGGGACCTACAATGAGCAGTTCTTC

D gene: TRBD2
J gene: TRBJ2-1
clone size: NA
V gene: TRBV5-4
CDR3 protein: CASSLDSGRADNEQFF
CDR3 DNA: TGTGCCAGCAGCTTGGATTCGGGGAGGGCCGACAATGAGCAGTTCTTC

D gene: TRBD1
J gene: TRBJ1-5
clone size: NA
V gene: TRBV2
CDR3 protein: CASSGDSPNQPQHF
CDR3 DNA: TGTGCCAGCAGTGGGGACAGTCCAAATCAGCCCCAGCATTTT

D gene: NA
J gene: TRBJ2-1
clone size: NA
V gene: TRBV7-2
CDR3 protein: CASSLNAGRGVNNEQFF
CDR3 DNA: TGTGCCAGCAGCTTAAACGCAGGCAGGGGAGTAAACAATGAGCAGTTCTTC

D gene: NA
J gene: TRBJ1-1
clone size: NA
V gene: TRBV14
CDR3 protein: CASSQVQGPWTEAFF
CDR3 DNA: TGTGCCAGCAGCCAAGTGCAGGGCCCGTGGACTGAAGCTTTCTTT

D gene: TRBD2
J gene: TRBJ2-1
clone size: NA
V gene: TRBV7-6
CDR3 protein: CASSLRLAGEIYNEQFF
CDR3 DNA: TGTGCCAGCAGCTTAAGACTAGCGGGAGAAATCTACAATGAGCAGTTCTTC

D gene: TRBD1
J gene: TRBJ1-4
clone size: few
V gene: TRBV7-9
CDR3 protein: CASSSDRGLSEKLFF
CDR3 DNA: TGTGCCAGCAGCTCCGACAGGGGGCTGAGTGAAAAACTGTTTTTT

D gene: TRBD1
J gene: TRBJ1-1
clone size: NA
V gene: TRBV30
CDR3 protein: CAWSVGQGGTEAFF
CDR3 DNA: TGTGCCTGGAGTGTAGGACAGGGAGGTACTGAAGCTTTCTTT

D gene: TRBD2
J gene: TRBJ2-7
clone size: few
V gene: TRBV2
CDR3 protein: CASSGGTSGKSSYEQYF
CDR3 DNA: TGTGCCAGCAGCGGAGGGACTAGCGGGAAGAGCTCCTACGAGCAGTACTTC

D gene: NA
J gene: TRBJ1-2
clone size: NA
V gene: TRBV28
CDR3 protein: CASSYTGTLSYGYTF
CDR3 DNA: TGTGCCAGCAGCTACACCGGGACACTGAGCTATGGCTACACCTTC

D gene: NA
J gene: TRBJ1-1
clone size: few
V gene: TRBV25-1
CDR3 protein: CASSDGLRDTEAFF
CDR3 DNA: TGTGCCAGCAGTGACGGACTGAGGGACACTGAAGCTTTCTTT

D gene: NA
J gene: TRBJ2-5
clone size: NA
V gene: TRBV11-3
CDR3 protein: CASSLEYGGQETQYF
CDR3 DNA: TGTGCCAGCAGCTTGGAATACGGGGGACAAGAGACCCAGTACTTC

D gene: NA
J gene: TRBJ1-4
clone size: NA
V gene: TRBV5-1
CDR3 protein: CASRGGTLNNEKLFF
CDR3 DNA: TGCGCCAGCAGGGGCGGGACCCTAAATAATGAAAAACTGTTTTTT

D gene: NA
J gene: TRBJ2-7
clone size: NA
V gene: TRBV23-1
CDR3 protein: CASSQSPRGVYEQYF
CDR3 DNA: TGCGCCAGCAGTCAATCTCCCAGGGGGGTCTACGAGCAGTACTTC

D gene: NA
J gene: TRBJ1-2
clone size: NA
V gene: TRBV6-1
CDR3 protein: CASSSGTNTYGYTF
CDR3 DNA: TGTGCCAGCAGCTCCGGGACAAACACCTATGGCTACACCTTC

D gene: NA
J gene: TRBJ2-6
clone size: NA
V gene: TRBV11-1
CDR3 protein: CASSSTRAGANVLTF
CDR3 DNA: TGTGCCAGCAGCTCCACCAGGGCTGGGGCCAACGTCCTGACTTTC